Each of the 10 T cell receptor beta chains below was sequenced from the same sample in a study of molecular identifiers for immune sequencing clone quantification. MiXCR, run by TCRdb on the PCR reads, gives a single entry per CDR3 protein. The table includes 50,000 to 65,000 distinct CDR3 sequences, less than 25% detected once. Sequenced material: naive CD8+ T cells from blood, with Jurkat cell RNA spiked in. The subset: FACS-sorted CD8+CD4-CCR7+CD45RA+ naive T cells. These receptors all come from a human donor in good health. Some libraries in this study had Jurkat cell RNA spiked in.

This clonotype was counted many times. V gene TRBV7-9 combines with J gene TRBJ1-2, with D maybe TRBD1 (6 bases). Per germline, CDR1 SEHNR and CDR2 FQNEAQ (reference sequence). The CDR3 is 15 residues long. V lost 3 bases and J 6 bases, leaving 17 bases between the germline ends. DNA for the CDR3: TGTGCCAGCAGCTTTACAGGGCCCTTACCCGATGGCTACACCTTC. Translation gives CASSFTGPLPDGYTF.

This clonotype was recorded many times. The rearrangement links TRBV30 to TRBJ2-1, with a tentative D call TRBD2 (6 bases). The CDR3 loop spans 14 amino acids. Trimming left V 0 bases short and J 7 bases short, with 13 bases between. The germline V gene has CDR1 GTSNPN and CDR2 SVGIG (reference sequence). The DNA for the CDR3 is TGTGCCTGGAGTGTCGGGAGCGGCTTGAATGAGCAGTTCTTC. This gives the protein CAWSVGSGLNEQFF.

This clonotype turned up a few times. The rearrangement uses TRBV5-5 and TRBJ2-7, with D tentatively TRBD1 (6 bases). The germline V gene encodes CDR1 SGHKS and CDR2 YYEKEE (reference sequence). The CDR3 has 12 amino acids. The V end lost 4 bases, the J end lost 7 bases, and 12 bases lay between the germline ends. The CDR3: CASSAIQGEQYF. CDR3 coding DNA: TGTGCCAGCAGCGCCATACAGGGTGAGCAGTACTTC.

As to this clonotype: Because the CDR3 is missing its conserved closing phenylalanine or tryptophan, this is likely a read error. The CDR3 DNA reads TGCAGCGTTGAGTGGGGGTTTCCTAGCACAGATACGCAGTATCTT. Translating it yields CSVEWGFPSTDTQYL. The V gene is TRBV29-1, the J gene TRBJ2-3; D could derive from TRBD1 or TRBD2 (5 bases each). The CDR3 contains 15 residues. V gave up 3 bases and J gave up 0 bases, with 13 bases separating them. Germline loops: CDR1 SQVTM, CDR2 ANQGSEA.

Remarks on this clonotype: This sequence may be a read error, since a much larger clone differs from it by one base. The V and J genes are TRBV29-1 and TRBJ1-1, with D unclear. CDR3 length: 13 amino acids. The germline gives CDR1 SQVTM, CDR2 ANQGSEA. This CDR3 is CSVEDGRNTEASF. CDR3 DNA sequence: TGCAGCGTTGAAGATGGGAGGAACACTGAAGCTTCCTTT.

The chain employs TRBV28 and TRBJ2-7; tentatively, D is TRBD1 (5 bases). CDR1 is MDHEN, CDR2 SYDVKM, per germline. The ends were cut back, 3 bases at V and 12 bases at J, with 12 bases in the middle. CDR3 length equals 11 residues. Here the CDR3 DNA reads TGTGCCAGCAGTTTGGGGCAGGGTCTGTACTTC. Translated, it gives CASSLGQGLYF.

This clonotype was observed a handful of times. This sequence may be a read error, since a much larger clone differs from it by one base. The genes are TRBV28 and TRBJ2-7; D is perhaps TRBD1 (6 bases). Trimming took off 3 bases at V and 0 bases at J, with 12 bases between the two ends. The CDR3 extends over 15 amino acids. Per the germline V gene, CDR1 is MDHEN and CDR2 is SYDVKM. CDR3 nucleotides: TGTGCCAGCAGTTTCAGGGGTAGGGGCTCCTACGAGCAGTACTTC. The encoded protein is CASSFRGRGSYEQYF.

Of note for this clonotype: At one boundary the junction diverges from the germline segment, which might be a read error. The gene calls are TRBV13 and TRBJ2-2, with a tentative D call TRBD2 (6 bases). From germline, CDR1 is PRHDT and CDR2 FYEKMQ (reference sequence). This CDR3 has 17 amino acids. CDR3 in amino acids: CASSLVSGVLNTGELFF. CDR3 DNA sequence: TGTGCCAGCAGCTTAGTGTCGGGGGTCCTGAACACCGGGGAGCTGTTCTTT.

This clonotype was recorded at least ten times. This chain uses TRBV30 with TRBJ1-4; D call uncertain. Germline V gene lookup returns CDR1 GTSNPN and CDR2 SVGIG (reference sequence). The ends were cut back, 0 bases at V and 4 bases at J, with 12 bases in the middle. The CDR3 sequence is 15 residues long. CDR3 protein: CAWSVLHRLNEKLFF. In nucleotides, the CDR3 is TGTGCCTGGAGTGTACTTCACAGACTTAATGAAAAACTGTTTTTT.

The table lists this clonotype with a few counts. Possible read error: a much larger clone is one base away. The chain uses TRBV7-9 and TRBJ2-3, with TRBD2 as a possible D gene (5 bases). V lost 7 bases and J 5 bases, leaving 16 bases between the germline ends. This CDR3 has 14 amino acids. Germline CDR1 and CDR2: SEHNR and FQNEAQ (reference sequence). In DNA form, the CDR3 reads TGTGCCAGCAAGACTATCGGTTTTCAAGATACGCAGTATTTT. Encoded protein: CASKTIGFQDTQYF.